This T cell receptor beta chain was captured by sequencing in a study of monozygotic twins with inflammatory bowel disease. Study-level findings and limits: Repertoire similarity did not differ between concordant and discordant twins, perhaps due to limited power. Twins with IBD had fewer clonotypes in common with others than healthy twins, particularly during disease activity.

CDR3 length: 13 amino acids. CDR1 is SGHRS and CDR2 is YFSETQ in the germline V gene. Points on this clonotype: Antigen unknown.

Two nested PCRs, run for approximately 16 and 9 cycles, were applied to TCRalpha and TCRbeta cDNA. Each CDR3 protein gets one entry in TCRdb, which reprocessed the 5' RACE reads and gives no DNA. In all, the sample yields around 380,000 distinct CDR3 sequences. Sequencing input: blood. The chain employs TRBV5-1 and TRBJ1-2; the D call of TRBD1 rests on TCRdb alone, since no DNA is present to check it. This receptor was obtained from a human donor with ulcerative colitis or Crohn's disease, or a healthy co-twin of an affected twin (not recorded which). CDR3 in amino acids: CASRGDSLSGYTF.